This T cell receptor (beta chain) was identified in a study of CD4 T cells in relation to SARS-CoV-2 and coronaviruses. Study details: PBMCs were cultured with antigen for roughly 9 days before TCR beta sequencing. The HLA restriction of the shared crossreactive spike epitopes was mapped.

This clone was counted a single time. Antigen unknown. With V trimmed by 2 bases and J by 0 bases, 5 bases remained unmatched. This CDR3 region has 17 residues. Germline V gene lookup returns CDR1 SGHNT and CDR2 YYREEE (reference sequence). Profiled with immunoSEQ multiplex PCR; TCRdb holds only in-frame clones, not every one. This sample has under 20,000 clones, with roughly 77% found just once. CD4+ T cells from unexposed donors were obtained before the COVID-19 pandemic (2011-2018). After approximately ten days of culture, CD4+ T cells were isolated. Material: CD4+ T cells from PBMCs, cultured in vitro. The chain couples TRBV5-4 to TRBJ2-2; TRBD2 agrees at 9 bases. The sequence was collected from a human donor in good health. In DNA form, the CDR3 reads TGTGCCAGCAGCTTCAGGCTAGCGGGAACGAACACCGGGGAGCTGTTTTTT. This gives the protein CASSFRLAGTNTGELFF.